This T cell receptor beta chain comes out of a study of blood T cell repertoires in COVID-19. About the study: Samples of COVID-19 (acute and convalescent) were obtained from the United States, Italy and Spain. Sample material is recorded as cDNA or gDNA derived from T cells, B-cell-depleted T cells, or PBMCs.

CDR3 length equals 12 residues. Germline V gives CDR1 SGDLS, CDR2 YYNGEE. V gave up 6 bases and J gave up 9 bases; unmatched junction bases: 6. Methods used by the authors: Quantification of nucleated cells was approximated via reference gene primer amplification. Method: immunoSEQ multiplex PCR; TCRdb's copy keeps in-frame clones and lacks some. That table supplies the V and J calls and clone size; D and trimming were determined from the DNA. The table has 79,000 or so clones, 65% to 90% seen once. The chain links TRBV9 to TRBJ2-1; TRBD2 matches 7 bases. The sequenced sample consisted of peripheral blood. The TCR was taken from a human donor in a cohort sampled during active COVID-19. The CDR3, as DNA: TGTGCCAGCAAGGACGCGGGAGTTGAGCAGTTCTTC. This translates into CASKDAGVEQFF.